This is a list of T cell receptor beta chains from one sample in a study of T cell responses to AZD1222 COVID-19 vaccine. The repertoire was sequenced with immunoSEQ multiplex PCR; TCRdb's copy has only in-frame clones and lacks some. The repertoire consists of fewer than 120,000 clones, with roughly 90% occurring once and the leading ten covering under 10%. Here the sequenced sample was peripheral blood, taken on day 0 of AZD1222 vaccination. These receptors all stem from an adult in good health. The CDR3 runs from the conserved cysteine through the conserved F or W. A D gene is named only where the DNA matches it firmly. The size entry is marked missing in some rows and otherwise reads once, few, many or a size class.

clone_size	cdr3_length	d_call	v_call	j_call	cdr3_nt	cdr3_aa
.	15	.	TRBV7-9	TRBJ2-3	TGTGCCAGCAGCTTATGGACCGGGATCACAGATACGCAGTATTTT	CASSLWTGITDTQYF
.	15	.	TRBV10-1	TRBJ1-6	TGCGCCAGCAGTGAGTCTACGTCTGGAAGTTCACCCCTCCACTTT	CASSESTSGSSPLHF
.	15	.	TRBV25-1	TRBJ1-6	TGTGCCAGCAGCCGGGACGCATTCGGGAATTCACCCCTCCACTTT	CASSRDAFGNSPLHF
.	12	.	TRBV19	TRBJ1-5	TGTGCCAGTAGTATTGGGAGGCAGCCCCAGCATTTT	CASSIGRQPQHF
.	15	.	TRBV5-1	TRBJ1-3	TGCGCCAGCAGCTTGGATATCGGCTCTGGAAACACCATATATTTT	CASSLDIGSGNTIYF
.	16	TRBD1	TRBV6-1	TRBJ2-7	TGTGCCAGCAGTGCCCCGGGACAGGGGACGACCAACGAGCAGTACTTC	CASSAPGQGTTNEQYF
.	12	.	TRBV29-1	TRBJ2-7	TGCAGCGTTGAGGGAACCAACTACGAGCAGTACTTC	CSVEGTNYEQYF
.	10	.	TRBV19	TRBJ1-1	TGTGCCAGTAGAGACACTGAAGCTTTCTTT	CASRDTEAFF
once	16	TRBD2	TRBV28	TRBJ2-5	TGTGCCAGCAGCTCGGGGCTAGCGGACCGACAAGAGACCCAGTACTTC	CASSSGLADRQETQYF
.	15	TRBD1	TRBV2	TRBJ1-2	TGTGCCAGCAGTGAACGGACAGGGGAACACTATGGCTACACCTTC	CASSERTGEHYGYTF
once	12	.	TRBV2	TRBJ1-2	TGTGCCAGCAGTGAATGGTTCTATGGCTACACCTTC	CASSEWFYGYTF
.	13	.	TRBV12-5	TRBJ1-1	TGTGCTAGTGGTTTGGGGGGGAACACTGAAGCTTTCTTT	CASGLGGNTEAFF
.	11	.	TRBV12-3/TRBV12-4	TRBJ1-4	TGTGCCAGCAGTTTTGGGGAAAAACTGTTTTTT	CASSFGEKLFF
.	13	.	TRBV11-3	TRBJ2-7	TGTGCCAGCAGCTTTTATAGTGGGGACGAGCAGTACTTC	CASSFYSGDEQYF
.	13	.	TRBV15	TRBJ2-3	TGTGCCACCGCAGTTTTGGGGACAGATACGCAGTATTTT	CATAVLGTDTQYF
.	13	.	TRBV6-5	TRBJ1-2	TGTGCCAGCAGTTACGACGGGACGGATGGCTACACCTTC	CASSYDGTDGYTF
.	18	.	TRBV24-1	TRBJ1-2	TGTGCCACCAGTGACCCTGGACTGGGGCGGCTCTTTAACTATGGCTACACCTTC	CATSDPGLGRLFNYGYTF
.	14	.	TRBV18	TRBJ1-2	TGTGCCAGCTCACCACCGGGGCCCCAAAATGGCTACACCTTC	CASSPPGPQNGYTF
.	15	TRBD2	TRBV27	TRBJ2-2	TGTGCCAGCAGTTCCTTCAGCGGGGGCTCCGGGGAGCTGTTTTTT	CASSSFSGGSGELFF
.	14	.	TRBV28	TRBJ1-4	TGTGCCAGCAGTTCGATTTTTGGGGCGGAAAAACTGTTTTTT	CASSSIFGAEKLFF
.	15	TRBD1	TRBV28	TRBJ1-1	TGTGCCAGCAGTCCGACCGCCTGGACAGGGACTGAAGCTTTCTTT	CASSPTAWTGTEAFF
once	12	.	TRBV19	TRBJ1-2	TGTGCCAGTAGTACTCCCCGGACAGCCTTCACCTTC	CASSTPRTAFTF
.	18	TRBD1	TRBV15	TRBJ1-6	TGTGCCACCAGCTCCCGGACAGGGGGCTTTTTTGTAAATTCACCCCTCCACTTT	CATSSRTGGFFVNSPLHF
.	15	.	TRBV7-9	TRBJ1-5	TGTGCCAGCAGCTTAGGAGGGGATAGCAATCAGCCCCAGCATTTT	CASSLGGDSNQPQHF
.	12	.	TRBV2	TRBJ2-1	TGTGCCAGCAGGGGGCGCAGCAATGAGCAGTTCTTC	CASRGRSNEQFF
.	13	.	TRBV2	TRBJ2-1	TGTGCCAGCAGTGGAGTAACTTACAATGAGCAGTTCTTC	CASSGVTYNEQFF
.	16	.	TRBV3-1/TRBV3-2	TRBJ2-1	TGTGCCAGCAGCCATTCGCGGCGGAGCTCCTACAATGAGCAGTTCTTC	CASSHSRRSSYNEQFF
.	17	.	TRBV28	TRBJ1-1	TGTGCCAGCAGTTTGATCGCAGGAAGCTCGACGAACACTGAAGCTTTCTTT	CASSLIAGSSTNTEAFF
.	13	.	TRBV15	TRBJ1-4	TGTGCCACCAGCAGAGATGACCATGAAAAACTGTTTTTT	CATSRDDHEKLFF
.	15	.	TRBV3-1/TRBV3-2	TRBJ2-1	TGTGCCAGCAGCCCAGGGGCGGGGATTTCCAATGAGCAGTTCTTC	CASSPGAGISNEQFF
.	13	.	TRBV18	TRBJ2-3	TGTGCCAGCTCACCACTTCTTACAGATACGCAGTATTTT	CASSPLLTDTQYF
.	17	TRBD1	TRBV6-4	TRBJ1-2	TGTGCCAGCAGTGCCTCACTGGTGACAGGGTGGGACTATGGCTACACCTTC	CASSASLVTGWDYGYTF
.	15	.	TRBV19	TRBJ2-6	TGTGCCAGTAGTATCTTCGGCTCTGGGGCCAACGTCCTGACTTTC	CASSIFGSGANVLTF
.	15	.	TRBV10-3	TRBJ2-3	TGTGCCATCAGTGCGGGGACTGGTGGCACAGATACGCAGTATTTT	CAISAGTGGTDTQYF
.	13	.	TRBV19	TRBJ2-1	TGTGCCAGTAGCTTACAGCTAAGCAATGAGCAGTTCTTC	CASSLQLSNEQFF
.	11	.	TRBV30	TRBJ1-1	TGTGCCTGGGCAAGGGGCTCTGAAGCTTTCTTT	CAWARGSEAFF
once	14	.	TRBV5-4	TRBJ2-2	TGTGCCAGCAGCTTCTTCACGAACACCGGGGAGCTGTTTTTT	CASSFFTNTGELFF
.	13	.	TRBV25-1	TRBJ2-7	TGTGCCACCAAGACGGACAGCGTCTACGAGCAGTACTTC	CATKTDSVYEQYF
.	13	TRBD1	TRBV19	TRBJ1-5	TGTGCCAGTAACAGGGGAGAGGGTCAGCCCCAGCATTTT	CASNRGEGQPQHF
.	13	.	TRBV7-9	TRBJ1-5	TGTGCCAGCAGCTCTGGGAGCAATCAGCCCCAGCATTTT	CASSSGSNQPQHF
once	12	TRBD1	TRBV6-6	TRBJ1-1	TGTGCCGGTGGACAGGGGGTTCGTGAAGCTTTCTTT	CAGGQGVREAFF
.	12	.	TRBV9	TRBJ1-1	TGTGCCAGCAGCAAAGGGGGTACTGAAGCTTTCTTT	CASSKGGTEAFF
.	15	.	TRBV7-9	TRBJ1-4	TGTGCCAGCAGCTTAGGAGAAAGCGTCTATGAAAAACTGTTTTTT	CASSLGESVYEKLFF
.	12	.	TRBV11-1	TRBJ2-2	TGTGCCAGCGGCGCGGGAACCGGGGAGCTGTTTTTT	CASGAGTGELFF
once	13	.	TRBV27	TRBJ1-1	TGTGCCAGCAGTTTCCCGGGGAACACTGAAGCTTTCTTT	CASSFPGNTEAFF
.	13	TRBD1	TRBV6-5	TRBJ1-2	TGTGCCAGCAGGAACACAGGGGTAGGTGGCTACACCTTC	CASRNTGVGGYTF
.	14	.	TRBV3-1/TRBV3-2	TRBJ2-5	TGTGCCAGCAGCCAGGGACTTTGGCAAGAGACCCAGTACTTC	CASSQGLWQETQYF
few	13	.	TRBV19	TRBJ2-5	TGTGCCAGTAGTCAGGGACTCCAAGAGACCCAGTACTTC	CASSQGLQETQYF
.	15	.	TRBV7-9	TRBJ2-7	TGTGCCAGCAGCCTACCAGGTCAGGGAATGTACGAGCAGTACTTC	CASSLPGQGMYEQYF
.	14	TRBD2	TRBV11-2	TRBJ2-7	TGTGCCAGCAGCTCCCCGGGACTAATCTACGAGCAGTACTTC	CASSSPGLIYEQYF
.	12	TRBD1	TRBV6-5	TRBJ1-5	TGTGCCAGCGGACAGGGGGCCGTGCCCCAGCATTTT	CASGQGAVPQHF
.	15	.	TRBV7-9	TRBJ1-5	TGTGCCAGCAGCTTAGCAGGGGGTACGGGTCAGCCCCAGCATTTT	CASSLAGGTGQPQHF
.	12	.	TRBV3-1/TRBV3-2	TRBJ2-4	TGTGCCAGCAGCCAAGAACATGGCATTCAGTACTTC	CASSQEHGIQYF
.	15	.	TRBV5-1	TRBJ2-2	TGCGCCAGCAGCCGTGACAGCCCGAACACCGGGGAGCTGTTTTTT	CASSRDSPNTGELFF
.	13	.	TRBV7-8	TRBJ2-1	TGTGCCAGCAGCCGATCTCGGGGCAATGAGCAGTTCTTC	CASSRSRGNEQFF
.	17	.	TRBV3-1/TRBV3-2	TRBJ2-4	TGTGCCAGCAGCCCAGGGACGGGCCGGGTAGCCAAAAACATTCAGTACTTC	CASSPGTGRVAKNIQYF
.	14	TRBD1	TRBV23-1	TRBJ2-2	TGCGCCAGCCGAGGGACAGGGGGATTCGGGGAGCTGTTTTTT	CASRGTGGFGELFF
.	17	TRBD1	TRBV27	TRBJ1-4	TGTGCCAGCAGCCCCTCCGGACAGGGGGCAACTAATGAAAAACTGTTTTTT	CASSPSGQGATNEKLFF
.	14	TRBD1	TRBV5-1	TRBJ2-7	TGCGCCAGCAGCACCTCTCCGACAGGGGACGAGCAGTACTTC	CASSTSPTGDEQYF